In its sample, the clone carrying this T cell receptor (beta chain) was seen many times. Its antigen is not known. This entry is derived from a study of T cells in Graves' hyperthyroidism and ophthalmopathy. Findings of the study overall: Blood held most thyroid clonotypes expanded above 0.001 frequency.

The CDR3 is 15 residues long. The V end was cut by 4 bases, the J end by 1 base, with 14 bases between. Germline lookup yields CDR1 MDHEN and CDR2 SYDVKM. Criteria for exclusion of patients were uncontrolled infection, other autoimmune disease, pregnancy or lactation. Amplified TCR beta CDR3 regions derived from RNA transcripts. The study used the HTBI primer set for a first-round RT-PCR of the TCR CDR3. TCRdb independently ran MiXCR on the multiplex PCR reads; one entry per CDR3 protein. The profile shows nearly 600,000 distinct CDR3 sequences, approximately 15% of them singletons. This chain uses TRBV28 with TRBJ2-7; D possibly uses TRBD1 or TRBD2 (5 bases each). Sample: blood. The sequence came from a woman between 18 and 29 years old with Graves' ophthalmopathy. CDR3 in DNA: TGTGCCAGCAGTTACCTCGACAGCGGATCCTACGAGCAGTACTTC. Translated: CASSYLDSGSYEQYF.